Shown below are 29 T cell receptor beta chains from a single sample sequenced in a study of blood T cell repertoires in COVID-19. Sequencing was performed with immunoSEQ multiplex PCR; in TCRdb, only in-frame clones are kept and a portion is missing. The data show some 250,000 clones, about 86% seen once. Sequencing was performed on peripheral blood. These receptors originate from a man older than 75 with acute or convalescent COVID-19.

The J gene is TRBJ2-5, the V gene TRBV11-3, with D maybe TRBD1 (5 bases). The V gene lost 5 bases and the J gene lost 5 bases, with 15 bases spanning the gap. Germline-derived CDR1 and CDR2 are SGHNT and YENEEA. The CDR3 totals 14 residues. CDR3 in amino acids: CASSPSDSLETQYF. The CDR3 DNA reads as TGTGCCAGCAGCCCATCAGACAGTCTGGAGACCCAGTACTTC. Based on the CDR3 plus reference TRBV11-3 and TRBJ2-5, the full variable domain is EAGVVQSPRYKIIEKKQPVAFWCNPISGHNTLYWYLQNLGQGPELLIRYENEEAVDDSQLPKDRFSAERLKGVDSTLKIQPAELGDSAVYLCASSPSDSLETQYFGPGTRLLVL.

The V and J genes are TRBV30 and TRBJ1-2, with 8 bases fitting TRBD1. V shed 3 bases and J 4 bases; nucleotides not matched to a gene: 13. The CDR3 spans 16 residues. Per the germline V gene, CDR1 is GTSNPN and CDR2 is SVGIG (reference sequence). CDR3 amino acids: CAWRDLVNRGSYGYTF. The CDR3 coding sequence is TGTGCCTGGAGGGACCTAGTCAACAGGGGGTCCTATGGCTACACCTTC.

V is TRBV4-2 and J is TRBJ2-3, with 7 bases lining up with TRBD2. Germline V CDR1 and CDR2: LGHNA, YNFKEQ. The CDR3 totals 16 residues. With 1 base clipped from V and 0 bases from J, the junction kept 4 bases outside the gene matches. As DNA, the CDR3 is TGTGCCAGCAGCCAAGCAGGCGGGAGTAGCACAGATACGCAGTATTTT. This codes for CASSQAGGSSTDTQYF.

The chain carries TRBV19 and TRBJ2-5; TRBD1 might be the D (6 bases). V was trimmed by 4 bases and J by 1 base, leaving 10 bases between them. CDR1 is LNHDA and CDR2 is SQIVND in the germline V gene (reference sequence). This CDR3 contains 14 residues. CDR3 nucleotides: TGTGCCAGTAGTACCAGGGGTCTCCAAGAGACCCAGTACTTC. Its translation is CASSTRGLQETQYF.

CDR3 sequence: CASSKGYRGTNTGELFF. CDR3 DNA: TGTGCCAGCAGCAAAGGCTACAGGGGTACGAACACCGGGGAGCTGTTTTTT. This chain connects TRBV21-1 to TRBJ2-2; the table calls TRBD1, which could not be checked here. TRBV21-1 is designated a pseudogene. This CDR3 has 17 amino acids.

The chain uses TRBV23-1 and TRBJ1-2, with TRBD1 as a possible D gene (5 bases). TRBV23-1 is reported as an ORF; its role is uncertain. V was shortened by 4 bases and J by 4 bases, with 13 bases between the two germline ends. CDR3 size: 14 residues. The CDR3 loop reads CASSPAGLSYGYTF. The CDR3 DNA reads TGCGCCAGCAGTCCAGCGGGACTTAGCTATGGCTACACCTTC.

This clone was recorded once. J is TRBJ2-5 and V is TRBV7-2; 14 bases agree with TRBD2. CDR3 length: 18 amino acids. The germline gives CDR1 SGHTA, CDR2 FQGNSA. V was pared by 1 base and J by 2 bases, with 6 bases of the junction left unmatched. The DNA for the CDR3 is TGTGCCAGCAGCTTAGGCGGACTAGCGGGGGGCACACAAGAGACCCAGTACTTC. Protein sequence: CASSLGGLAGGTQETQYF.

The V and J genes are TRBV4-1 and TRBJ2-3; 9 bases align to TRBD2. The CDR3 covers 13 residues. V shed 1 base, J shed 11 bases, and the junction held 4 bases outside the gene matches. Germline V gives CDR1 MGHRA, CDR2 YSYEKL. CDR3 sequence: CASSQVTSGRQYF. CDR3 sequence (DNA): TGCGCCAGCAGCCAAGTGACTAGCGGACGGCAGTATTTT.

The chain couples TRBV19 to TRBJ2-2; maybe TRBD2 (5 bases). Trimming took 5 bases from V and 5 from J, leaving 12 bases between them. Germline values: CDR1 LNHDA, CDR2 SQIVND (reference sequence). CDR3 length: 14 residues. CDR3 bases: TGTGCCAGTAGTGTCAGCGGTGGGACCGGGGAGCTGTTTTTT. Protein: CASSVSGGTGELFF.

The rearrangement links TRBV12-5 to TRBJ2-1; 8 nucleotides align to TRBD1. This CDR3 region has 16 residues. CDR1 is LGHNT, CDR2 FRNRAP, per germline. V shed 1 base, J shed 3 bases, and the junction held 5 bases outside the gene matches. The CDR3 DNA reads TGTGCTAGTGGTTTGGGCCGGGACAGGTACTACAATGAGCAGTTCTTC. This encodes CASGLGRDRYYNEQFF.

V gene TRBV6-6 combines with J gene TRBJ2-7; D is perhaps TRBD1 (5 bases). Germline assignment: CDR1 MNHNY and CDR2 SVGAGI (reference sequence). The CDR3 extends over 13 amino acids. The V end was cut by 6 bases, the J end by 4 bases, with 13 bases between. The CDR3 DNA follows: TGTGCCAGCAGCCCGAGAGCAGGGTACGAGCAGTACTTC. Its protein product is CASSPRAGYEQYF.

V gene TRBV11-3 combines with J gene TRBJ2-3; TRBD2 might be the D (6 bases). In germline, CDR1 is SGHNT, CDR2 YENEEA. The CDR3 sequence is 13 residues long. Deletions cut 9 bases from V and 0 bases from J, with 10 bases between. Here the CDR3 reads CARRGGSTDTQYF. CDR3 in DNA: TGTGCCAGAAGGGGAGGTAGCACAGATACGCAGTATTTT. The variable domain in full, with the rest retrieved from reference TRBV11-3 and TRBJ2-3, is EAGVVQSPRYKIIEKKQPVAFWCNPISGHNTLYWYLQNLGQGPELLIRYENEEAVDDSQLPKDRFSAERLKGVDSTLKIQPAELGDSAVYLCARRGGSTDTQYFGPGTRLTVL.

V and J are TRBV3-1 (or the pseudogene TRBV3-2) and TRBJ2-7; weak D call: TRBD1 (5 bases). The V end lost 1 base, the J end lost 4 bases, and 14 bases lay between the germline ends. The CDR3 consists of 15 residues. Germline V lookup: CDR1 LGHDT, CDR2 YNNKEL (reference sequence). In nucleotides, the CDR3 is TGTGCCAGCAGCCAAGCTCTGACAGCTGAGTACGAGCAGTACTTC. This gives the protein CASSQALTAEYEQYF.

The J gene is TRBJ1-4, the V gene TRBV6-5; TRBD1 matches at 8 bases. V dropped 5 bases and J dropped 6; count of bases not matched to a gene: 5. Germline V lookup: CDR1 MNHEY, CDR2 SVGAGI. CDR3 length: 14 residues. The CDR3, as DNA: TGTGCCAGCAGTCTACAGGGGGGGGATGAAAAACTGTTTTTT. Translating it yields CASSLQGGDEKLFF.

This clone has a single count. The chain is built from TRBV11-2 and TRBJ2-5; 14 bases agree with TRBD2. CDR3 length: 15 amino acids. The germline gives CDR1 SGHAT, CDR2 FQNNGV. Trimming took 6 bases from V and 4 from J; bases not matched to a gene: 4. CDR3 nucleotide sequence: TGTGCCAGCAGGGGACTAGCGGGAGTACGAGAGACCCAGTACTTC. As protein: CASRGLAGVRETQYF.

The chain recombines TRBV5-6 with TRBJ2-1; D is unclear. Trimming shortened V by 0 bases and J by 5 bases, and 12 bases separated the two germline ends. CDR1 is SGHDT, CDR2 YYEEEE, per germline. The CDR3 consists of 15 residues. The CDR3 nucleotides are TGTGCCAGCAGCTTGGCCCCGGTCCCCAACAATGAGCAGTTCTTC. It is translated as CASSLAPVPNNEQFF. The variable domain in full, with the rest retrieved from reference TRBV5-6 and TRBJ2-1, is DAGVTQSPTHLIKTRGQQVTLRCSPKSGHDTVSWYQQALGQGPQFIFQYYEEEERQRGNFPDRFSGHQFPNYSSELNVNALLLGDSALYLCASSLAPVPNNEQFFGPGTRLTVL.

The V call is TRBV9, the J call TRBJ2-3; 7 bases fit TRBD1. The CDR3 has 14 residues. CDR1 is SGDLS and CDR2 is YYNGEE in the germline V gene. V lost 4 bases, J lost 4 bases, and 6 bases stayed unmatched. The CDR3 sequence is CASSPRQGSDTQYF. The CDR3 nucleotides read TGTGCCAGCAGCCCCCGACAGGGTTCAGATACGCAGTATTTT.

The V call is TRBV18, the J call TRBJ2-2; 7 nucleotides align to TRBD2. Germline V lookup: CDR1 KGHSH, CDR2 LQKENI. This CDR3 has 14 residues. V shed 5 bases and J 5 bases; nucleotides not matched to a gene: 5. The CDR3 here is CASSSTSRTGELFF. CDR3 DNA: TGTGCCAGCTCATCGACTAGCAGAACCGGGGAGCTGTTTTTT.

This rearrangement joins TRBV28 to TRBJ2-6; D is undetermined. Trimming took off 8 bases at V and 0 bases at J, with 14 bases between the two ends. The CDR3 loop spans 16 amino acids. Germline CDR1 is MDHEN and CDR2 is SYDVKM. As DNA, the CDR3 is TGTGCCAGCTGTGGCTCCGTGAACTCTGGGGCCAACGTCCTGACTTTC. As protein: CASCGSVNSGANVLTF.

The rearrangement uses TRBV25-1 and TRBJ2-2; the D gene is possibly TRBD2 (5 bases). Trimming pared 2 bases from V and 5 bases from J, leaving 9 bases between. Germline-derived CDR1 and CDR2 are MGHDK and SYGVNS. The CDR3 extends over 14 amino acids. Written as DNA, the CDR3 is TGTGCCAGCAGTGAAACCGGGAAAACCGGGGAGCTGTTTTTT. Amino acid sequence: CASSETGKTGELFF.

This clone was observed many times. The V and J genes are TRBV5-1 and TRBJ2-1, with TRBD2 identical over 12 bases. Germline CDR1 and CDR2: SGHRS and YFSETQ. Germline trimming cut 0 bases from V and 5 bases from J; bases unmatched to any gene: 24. This CDR3 spans 23 amino acids. In nucleotides, the CDR3 is TGCGCCAGCAGCTTGGGGTGGCGAGGTGGACTAGCGGGGAGTTCTTATCTGGACAATGAGCAGTTCTTC. Its protein is CASSLGWRGGLAGSSYLDNEQFF.

V is TRBV9 and J is TRBJ1-2; 8 bases agree with TRBD1. V shed 2 bases, J shed 5 bases, and the junction held 8 bases outside the gene matches. CDR1 and CDR2 (germline): SGDLS, YYNGEE. The CDR3 has 15 amino acids. This CDR3 is CASSVGQGNEYGYTF. The CDR3 region has the DNA TGTGCCAGCAGCGTCGGACAGGGTAATGAGTATGGCTACACCTTC. Filled out from reference TRBV9 and TRBJ1-2, the complete variable domain reads DSGVTQTPKHLITATGQRVTLRCSPRSGDLSVYWYQQSLDQGLQFLIQYYNGEERAKGNILERFSAQQFPDLHSELNLSSLELGDSALYFCASSVGQGNEYGYTFGSGTRLTVV.

The rearrangement joins TRBV7-8 to TRBJ1-2; D is undetermined. The CDR3 sequence is 14 residues long. CDR1 and CDR2 from the germline V gene are SGHVS and FQNEAQ. V lost 5 bases, J lost 6 bases, and 16 bases lay in between. For the CDR3, the DNA is TGTGCCAGCAGCCCCTTGTTCGACTGGGATGGCTACACCTTC. The encoded protein is CASSPLFDWDGYTF.

The chain links TRBV18 to TRBJ2-1, with a weak D call TRBD2 (5 bases). Trimming shortened V by 0 bases and J by 8 bases, and 8 bases separated the two germline ends. Germline V CDR1 and CDR2: KGHSH, LQKENI. This CDR3 has 13 residues. Written as DNA, the CDR3 is TGTGCCAGCTCACCACCGAGCGGTGATGAGCAGTTCTTC. Its protein is CASSPPSGDEQFF. The whole variable domain, remainder taken from reference TRBV18 and TRBJ2-1, is NAGVMQNPRHLVRRRGQEARLRCSPMKGHSHVYWYRQLPEEGLKFMVYLQKENIIDESGMPKERFSAEFPKEGPSILRIQQVVRGDSAAYFCASSPPSGDEQFFGPGTRLTVL.

This clone was found once. The rearrangement links TRBV29-1 to TRBJ1-2; the D is unclear. Germline V gene sequence: CDR1 SQVTM, CDR2 ANQGSEA. The CDR3 covers 12 residues. Trimming pared 8 bases from V and 2 bases from J, leaving 12 bases between. CDR3 residues: CSSGTINYGYTF. As DNA, the CDR3 is TGCAGCTCAGGAACAATCAACTATGGCTACACCTTC.

This clone was seen a handful of times. This chain connects TRBV7-7 to TRBJ2-7; 15 bases match TRBD2. Germline V gene sequence: CDR1 SSHAT, CDR2 FNYEAQ (reference sequence). Trimming at V came to 5 bases and at J to 6 bases, leaving 11 bases not matched to a gene. This CDR3 has 17 residues. The CDR3 DNA sequence: TGTGCCAGCAGCCCGGGGAGCACGGGACTAGCGGGAGGCGAGCAGTACTTC. This translates into CASSPGSTGLAGGEQYF.

This clone occurred once. The chain joins TRBV27 to TRBJ1-3; D gene unclear. This CDR3 is built from 13 residues. The germline V gene encodes CDR1 MNHEY and CDR2 SMNVEV (reference sequence). V lost 3 bases and J lost 3, with 6 bases in between. CDR3: CASSFGLGNTIYF. CDR3 sequence (DNA): TGTGCCAGCAGTTTTGGCCTTGGAAACACCATATATTTT.

This sequence joins TRBV28 and TRBJ2-7, with 12 bases identical to TRBD1. V was pared by 6 bases and J by 0 bases, with 15 bases of the junction left unmatched. The CDR3 sequence is 19 residues long. The V gene's germline CDR1 is MDHEN and CDR2 SYDVKM. The CDR3 loop reads CASRGFRDRGQTSSYEQYF. Written as DNA, the CDR3 is TGTGCCAGCAGGGGGTTTAGGGACAGGGGGCAAACGAGCTCCTACGAGCAGTACTTC.

This clone came up a few times. The chain couples TRBV6-1 to TRBJ1-6; perhaps TRBD1 as D (5 bases). The CDR3 covers 15 residues. V dropped 7 bases and J dropped 1 base, with 11 bases sitting between them. CDR1 and CDR2 (germline): MNHNS, SASEGT. The CDR3 coding sequence is TGTGCCAGCAAGGGCAGGGCATCCTATAATTCACCCCTCCACTTT. This codes for CASKGRASYNSPLHF.